A selection of T cell receptor beta chains follows, all from one sample in a study of identical twins. MiXCR, applied by TCRdb to the 5' RACE reads, yields one record per CDR3 protein. The table records approximately 230,000 distinct CDR3 sequences, over 5% of them present only once. These records were also assigned to another study, of T cells expressing NK-cell markers.

Sequenced input: CD8+ T cells sorted from blood. These receptors originate from a woman aged 18 to 35 in good health. CDR3s include the opening cysteine and the closing phenylalanine or tryptophan. Fields, in order: V gene, clone size, D gene, J gene, CDR3 DNA, CDR3 protein. The D gene is left open where the match is weak. Not all rows give a size; the values are once, few, many and, for expanded clones, a class.

>TRBV7-8|many|TRBD2|TRBJ2-5
TGTGCCAGCAGCTTCGCGGGAGAGGAGACCCAGTACTTC
CASSFAGEETQYF
>TRBV5-6|NA|TRBD2|TRBJ2-5
TGTGCCAGCAGCTTCTTTAGCGGGAGTGGAGAGACCCAGTACTTC
CASSFFSGSGETQYF
>TRBV27|NA|NA|TRBJ2-5
TGTGCCAGCAGGGCAGGGTATTCGCAGACCCAGTACTTC
CASRAGYSQTQYF
>TRBV19|many|NA|TRBJ2-1
TGTGCCAGTAGTATTGACCGTCGTGAGCAGTTCTTC
CASSIDRREQFF
>TRBV6-1|many|NA|TRBJ2-7
TGTGCCAGCAGTCCGTCGGCTAGCGAATCCTACGAGCAGTACTTC
CASSPSASESYEQYF
>TRBV6-1|few|NA|TRBJ1-2
TGTGCCAGCAGGGTGGGGGGGCGCGGAGACTATGGCTACACCTTC
CASRVGGRGDYGYTF
>TRBV29-1|few|NA|TRBJ2-1
TGCAGCGTTGAAGATCGCGGGGACTTACACAATGAGCAGTTCTTC
CSVEDRGDLHNEQFF
>TRBV4-2|many|NA|TRBJ2-1
TGTGCCAGCAGCCAAGATTCGGGGACCCACTACAATGAGCAGTTCTTC
CASSQDSGTHYNEQFF
>TRBV4-3|many|NA|TRBJ1-5
TGCGCCAGCAGCCAAGATTGGAGGCCTCGACAGCCCCAGCATTTT
CASSQDWRPRQPQHF
>TRBV9|few|NA|TRBJ2-1
TGTGCCAGCAGGGGGGGAACCAATGAGCAGTTCTTC
CASRGGTNEQFF
>TRBV6-5|NA|TRBD2|TRBJ2-1
TGTGCCAGCAGTTCCCCCCCCGGGACTAGCGGGAAAGGCCGTCATGAGCAGTTCTTC
CASSSPPGTSGKGRHEQFF
>TRBV7-3|NA|NA|TRBJ2-1
TGTGCCAGCAGCTTAACGGGGGCCCCCGGTTGGGGGAATGAGCAGTTCTTC
CASSLTGAPGWGNEQFF
>TRBV7-9|NA|NA|TRBJ1-1
TGTGCCAGCAGCTTAGTTCGAGGGGGAGAAACTGAAGCTTTCTTT
CASSLVRGGETEAFF
>TRBV18|NA|TRBD2|TRBJ2-1
TGTGCCAGCTCACCACGCGGGAGGGCCTTCAATGAGCAGTTCTTC
CASSPRGRAFNEQFF
>TRBV11-3|few|TRBD1|TRBJ2-3
TGTGCCAGCAGCTTGGGTGAACAGGGGTGGTACACAGATACGCAGTATTTT
CASSLGEQGWYTDTQYF
>TRBV9|NA|NA|TRBJ2-1
TGTGCCAGCAGCGTAGAGCTCAGCGGCTCCTACAATGAGCAGTTCTTC
CASSVELSGSYNEQFF
>TRBV9|few|TRBD2|TRBJ2-1
TGTGCCAGCAGCGGGCTAGCGGGGGGGCCCAATGAGCAGTTCTTC
CASSGLAGGPNEQFF
>TRBV19|few|TRBD1|TRBJ2-3
TGTGCCAGTAGTAAGCAAATCCCGGGACAGGGAGGAGATACGCAGTATTTT
CASSKQIPGQGGDTQYF
>TRBV29-1|many|TRBD2|TRBJ2-3
TGCAGCGTGGGGGGGACTAGCGGAGATACGCAGTATTTT
CSVGGTSGDTQYF
>TRBV5-5|few|TRBD1|TRBJ1-1
TGTGCCAGCAGCTTGGAACTTGGACAGGGAACGAACACTGAAGCTTTCTTT
CASSLELGQGTNTEAFF
>TRBV27|many|NA|TRBJ2-1
TGTGCCAGCAGCTTCGGCGGGAATGAGCAGTTCTTC
CASSFGGNEQFF
>TRBV12-3/TRBV12-4|NA|NA|TRBJ1-2
TGTGCCAGCAGTTTGACAGCTAACTATGGCTACACCTTC
CASSLTANYGYTF
>TRBV9|many|NA|TRBJ1-6
TGTGCCAGCAGCGTAGGGGACCCAAGGTGGGGAGATACTATAATTCACCCCCTCCACTTT
CASSVGDPRWGDTIIHPLHF
>TRBV4-1|many|NA|TRBJ1-5
TGCGCCAGCAGCCAAGAAGTTCGGACAGAATGGATGTGGCCCCAGCATTTT
CASSQEVRTEWMWPQHF
>TRBV4-3|many|NA|TRBJ2-7
TGCGCCAGCAGCCAAGATGGGGAAGTGGGAGAGCAGTACTTC
CASSQDGEVGEQYF
>TRBV11-2|few|NA|TRBJ1-2
TGTGCCAGCAGCCACGGGAACACTTATGGCTACACCTTC
CASSHGNTYGYTF
>TRBV29-1|NA|NA|TRBJ2-7
TGCAGCGTAGTTCCGAGTGCCGGGGGATCCTACGAGCAGTACTTC
CSVVPSAGGSYEQYF
>TRBV7-2|few|TRBD2|TRBJ2-7
TGTGCCAGCAGCTGGGGACTAGCGGGAGGTGGTTACGAGCAGTACTTC
CASSWGLAGGGYEQYF
>TRBV14|NA|TRBD1|TRBJ2-3
TGTGCCAGCAGCCATGACAGGGGAGGCACAGATACGCAGTATTTT
CASSHDRGGTDTQYF
>TRBV12-3/TRBV12-4|NA|NA|TRBJ1-2
TGTGCCAGCAGTCTCAAGGGGGTTAGCGGCTACACCTTC
CASSLKGVSGYTF
>TRBV9|NA|TRBD1|TRBJ2-2
TGTGCCAGCAGGGGACAGGGTATAACCTGGGAGCTGTTTTTT
CASRGQGITWELFF
>TRBV10-3|NA|NA|TRBJ1-2
TGTGCCATCAGTGAGGGCGCAGAACTCCGCCATGGCTACACCTTC
CAISEGAELRHGYTF
>TRBV4-1|few|NA|TRBJ1-2
TGCGCCAGCAGCCCCTCGACAGTTAACTATGGCTACACCTTC
CASSPSTVNYGYTF
>TRBV20-1|few|TRBD2|TRBJ2-7
TGCAGTGCAGACTTAGCGGGAGCTCGGGACGAGCAGTACTTC
CSADLAGARDEQYF
>TRBV12-3/TRBV12-4|many|NA|TRBJ1-2
TGTGCCAGCAGTTTACTTGGCTACACCTTC
CASSLLGYTF
>TRBV7-9|many|NA|TRBJ1-2
TGTGCCAGCAGCCCCAAACTTCAAGGGGCTAACTATGGCTACACCTTC
CASSPKLQGANYGYTF
>TRBV9|few|NA|TRBJ1-1
TGTGCCAGCAGCGTAGGATCCGGCACTAACACTGAAGCTTTCTTT
CASSVGSGTNTEAFF
>TRBV27|few|NA|TRBJ2-3
TGTGCCAGCAGTTTAGTCGGGATGATCACAGATACGCAGTATTTT
CASSLVGMITDTQYF
>TRBV20-1|NA|NA|TRBJ1-4
TGCAGTGCTAGAGATCTTCAAACCGGGATGATCGGTGAAAAACTGTTTTTT
CSARDLQTGMIGEKLFF
>TRBV25-1|few|NA|TRBJ1-1
TGTGCCAGCAGGCCAAGAGGGGAAGGGAACACTGAAGCTTTCTTT
CASRPRGEGNTEAFF
>TRBV7-3|NA|NA|TRBJ2-2
TGTGCCAGCAGCTTAGAGAGAACCGGGGAGCTGTTTTTT
CASSLERTGELFF
>TRBV5-1|few|NA|TRBJ1-4
TGCGCCAGCAGCCCGGAGGGCGCAGGGCGCGAAAAACTGTTTTTT
CASSPEGAGREKLFF
>TRBV27|many|NA|TRBJ2-5
TGTGCCAGCAAGATTAGTGGACAAGAGACCCAGTACTTC
CASKISGQETQYF
>TRBV13|few|NA|TRBJ2-7
TGTGTCAGCAGCTCAACTATAAGCAGGGGCGTCGGTTACGAGCAGTACTTC
CVSSSTISRGVGYEQYF